This entry concerns a single TCR beta chain. The CDR3 runs to 12 residues. In germline, CDR1 is KGHDR, CDR2 SFDVKD. V was pared by 9 bases and J by 2 bases, with 9 bases between. These data belong to a study of control samples from healthy donors and cancer patients. Produced via immunoSEQ multiplex PCR; TCRdb's table is partial and in-frame only. The sample gives tens of thousands of clones, 84% of which show up once; about 36% is in the top ten. V and J are TRBV24-1 and TRBJ1-2; no clear D gene. The sequence was obtained from a man in his 70s with lung cancer. The sequenced sample consisted of PBMCs. The CDR3 nucleotides are TGTGCCACCCAAAGTGAAAACTATGGCTACACCTTC. The encoded protein is CATQSENYGYTF.